The rows below give T cell receptor beta chains drawn from one sample of a study of vaccination and CD4 T cells after COVID-19. Using its own MiXCR run on the PCR reads, TCRdb lists one record per CDR3 protein. The sample has about 14,000 distinct CDR3 sequences, approximately 30% seen once. For these receptors, no antigen is known. The sequences come from CD4+ T cells from blood, cultured in vitro, collected after SARS-CoV-2 vaccination. The origin of the receptors is a human donor who had recovered from COVID-19. Each CDR3 is given with its conserved first and last residue. D genes are given only for firm matches. Where a row states a size, it is once, few, many or the class of an expanded clone; other rows omit it.

v_call,j_call,d_call,clone_size,cdr3_nt,cdr3_aa
TRBV15,TRBJ2-1,NA,NA,TGTGCCACCAGCCTCGTCACCGACAATGAGCAGTTCTTC,CATSLVTDNEQFF
TRBV20-1,TRBJ1-5,NA,medium-sized,TGCAGTGCTATAGTCACCCAGGATCAGCCCCAGCATTTT,CSAIVTQDQPQHF
TRBV11-2,TRBJ1-6,NA,NA,TGTGCCAGCAGCTTAGATAGGCAGGGAAATTCACCCCTCCACTTT,CASSLDRQGNSPLHF
TRBV6-2/TRBV6-3,TRBJ1-1,NA,NA,TGTGCCAGCAGTTACTCCCGGAACACTGAAGCTTTCTTT,CASSYSRNTEAFF
TRBV6-1,TRBJ2-4,TRBD1,few,TGTGCCAGCAGACCCTCCGGGACAGACGGAAACATTCAGTACTTC,CASRPSGTDGNIQYF
TRBV7-8,TRBJ1-5,NA,few,TGTGCCAGCGCCGACCGGACGGAACGAGCCTATTTT,CASADRTERAYF
TRBV20-1,TRBJ2-7,NA,medium-sized,TGCAGTGCTAGCGGGAGTCGCCTTGAGGCGTACTTC,CSASGSRLEAYF
TRBV4-1,TRBJ2-1,TRBD2,NA,TGCGCCAGCAGCCAAAACAAGGGACTAGCGATTGATGAGCAGTTCTTC,CASSQNKGLAIDEQFF
TRBV20-1,TRBJ2-6,NA,NA,TGCAGTGCTAGAGCGGGGGCAGGCCGCTCTGGGGCCAACGTCCTGACTTTC,CSARAGAGRSGANVLTF
TRBV27,TRBJ2-5,NA,NA,TGTGCCAGCAGCCGACAAAGTCAAGAGACCCAGTACTTC,CASSRQSQETQYF
TRBV27,TRBJ1-6,TRBD1,few,TGTGCCAGCAGTACCAGGGGGACTACCTATAATTCACCCCTCCACTTT,CASSTRGTTYNSPLHF
TRBV29-1,TRBJ1-3,NA,once,TGCAGCGTCGCGGGGCGAGGGGAAGGAAACACCATATATTTT,CSVAGRGEGNTIYF
TRBV29-1,TRBJ2-3,NA,NA,TGCAGCGGAACCGGGGCCTCCGCAGATACGCAGTATTTT,CSGTGASADTQYF
TRBV27,TRBJ2-5,TRBD2,few,TGTGCCTCCTCAGGGACTATCCAAGAGACCCAGTACTTC,CASSGTIQETQYF
TRBV5-4,TRBJ1-1,NA,few,TGTGCCAGCAGCTACCGGGACGGTGAAGCTTTCTTT,CASSYRDGEAFF
TRBV28,TRBJ1-6,NA,few,TGTGCCAGCAGGGCCCCTTATAATTCACCCCTCCACTTT,CASRAPYNSPLHF
TRBV6-4,TRBJ2-1,NA,NA,TGTGCCAGCAGTGAGTACGGGAGCTCCTACAATGAGCAGTTCTTC,CASSEYGSSYNEQFF
TRBV15,TRBJ2-6,NA,few,TGTGCCACCAGCAGAGATTGGAACTCTGGGGCCAACGTCCTGACTTTC,CATSRDWNSGANVLTF
TRBV7-2,TRBJ1-2,NA,NA,TGTGCCAGCAGCTTAGCCACTCCCGGGGACTATGGCTACACCTTC,CASSLATPGDYGYTF
TRBV19,TRBJ2-7,NA,NA,TGTGCCAGTAGTATAGATCGAGGGAGTGGCGAGCAGTACTTC,CASSIDRGSGEQYF
TRBV6-1,TRBJ1-5,NA,NA,TGTGCCAGCACGCTACAGGGTGGGGATCAGCCCCAGCATTTT,CASTLQGGDQPQHF
TRBV9,TRBJ2-2,NA,NA,TGTGCCAGCAGCGCCCAGCCACGCCTCCGGACCGGGGAGCTGTTTTTT,CASSAQPRLRTGELFF
TRBV19,TRBJ2-7,NA,NA,TGTGCCAGTAGAGGGCTTTTTGGGGAGCAGTACTTC,CASRGLFGEQYF
TRBV18,TRBJ1-1,NA,NA,TGTGCCAGCTTAAATCACCTCGGACAGTCGAACACTGAAGCTTTCTTT,CASLNHLGQSNTEAFF
TRBV7-6,TRBJ1-5,NA,medium-sized,TGTGCCAGCAGCTTAGGGGCAGGAACGAATCAGCCCCAGCATTTT,CASSLGAGTNQPQHF
TRBV27,TRBJ2-6,NA,NA,TGTGCCAGCAGGGTCTCTGGGGCCAACGTCCTGACTTTC,CASRVSGANVLTF